The source of this T cell receptor (beta chain) is a study of cytomegalovirus exposure and HLA in healthy donors. Study-wide results and limits: Data from an earlier analysis indicated that most TCR beta V segments were productive either about 87% or about 30% of the time. As was reported, the classifier diagnosed cytomegalovirus status with high specificity and sensitivity.

About this clone: What it binds is not known.

This PCR relied on a set of 60 Vbeta primers and 13 Jbeta primers. Sequencing was performed with immunoSEQ multiplex PCR; in TCRdb, only in-frame clones are kept and a portion is missing. The table has around 36,000 clones, approximately 90% seen once; the top ten hold 11%. Sequencing was performed on PBMCs. The sequence came from a woman aged 40-49 years in good health and CMV-seropositive.

The CDR3 loop is CASSPGTGDTGELFF. CDR3 coding DNA: TGTGCCAGCAGTCCCGGGACAGGGGATACCGGGGAGCTGTTTTTT. This sequence joins TRBV7-9 and TRBJ2-2; 10 bases line up with TRBD1. The V and J ends lost 6 bases and 5 bases, in that order; junction bases with no gene match: 6. Per germline, CDR1 SEHNR and CDR2 FQNEAQ (reference sequence). This CDR3 comprises 15 residues.